This T cell receptor beta chain emerged from a study of monozygotic twins with inflammatory bowel disease. The CDR3 totals 14 residues. Germline V lookup: CDR1 DFQATT, CDR2 SNEGSKA (reference sequence). Reanalyzing the 5' RACE reads, TCRdb keeps one entry per CDR3 protein, without DNA. This listing includes under 350,000 distinct CDR3 sequences. The source is a human donor with ulcerative colitis or Crohn's disease, or a healthy co-twin of an affected twin (not recorded which). The specimen was blood. The chain has TRBV20-1 and TRBJ2-7; the TCRdb call, TRBD2, lacks DNA for checking. The CDR3: CSAPGTSKFGEQYF.